A selection of T cell receptor beta chains follows, all from one sample in a study of T-cell memory formation after mild COVID-19. TCRdb recomputed calls from the 5' RACE reads with MiXCR, one row per CDR3 protein. The sample shows 190,000 or so distinct CDR3 sequences, roughly 30% of them seen only once. The sample taken for sequencing was PBMCs or a T cell subset sorted from them (not recorded which). Every receptor here comes from an adult woman who had mild COVID-19 (a few samples of this study predate the infection). Cell type and time point are not known. Each CDR3 is given with its conserved first and last residue. Each record gives: clone size, J gene, D gene, V gene, CDR3 DNA, CDR3 protein. The D gene is left open where the match is weak. Not all rows give a size; the values are once, few, many and, for expanded clones, a class.

clone size: few; J gene: TRBJ2-6; D gene: -; V gene: TRBV4-1; CDR3 DNA: TGCGCCAGCAGCCAAGTAGGTATAGGGACTGGGGCCAACGTCCTGACTTTC; CDR3 protein: CASSQVGIGTGANVLTF
clone size: few; J gene: TRBJ2-1; D gene: TRBD1; V gene: TRBV3-1; CDR3 DNA: TGTGCCAGCAGCCCAATCGGGACAGGCCGATACAATGAGCAGTTCTTC; CDR3 protein: CASSPIGTGRYNEQFF
clone size: few; J gene: TRBJ2-7; D gene: TRBD1; V gene: TRBV7-2; CDR3 DNA: TGTGCCAGCAGTTACAGGGGGTCCCCCTACGAGCAGTACTTC; CDR3 protein: CASSYRGSPYEQYF
clone size: few; J gene: TRBJ1-1; D gene: -; V gene: TRBV5-1; CDR3 DNA: TGCGCCAGCAGCCTGGCTCCGGTTTTTGCCACTGAAGCTTTCTTT; CDR3 protein: CASSLAPVFATEAFF
clone size: many; J gene: TRBJ2-3; D gene: TRBD1; V gene: TRBV4-2; CDR3 DNA: TGTGCCAGCAGCCAGGGACAGGTGGGCACAGATACGCAGTATTTT; CDR3 protein: CASSQGQVGTDTQYF
clone size: few; J gene: TRBJ2-5; D gene: -; V gene: TRBV3-1; CDR3 DNA: TGTGCCAGCAGCCTCATGGGTGGAGCTTACCAAGAGACCCAGTACTTC; CDR3 protein: CASSLMGGAYQETQYF
clone size: -; J gene: TRBJ2-5; D gene: -; V gene: TRBV19; CDR3 DNA: TGTGCCAGTAGTTCACGGACGGGGCTTAGGTTGAAAGAGACCCAGTACTTC; CDR3 protein: CASSSRTGLRLKETQYF
clone size: few; J gene: TRBJ2-3; D gene: -; V gene: TRBV4-2; CDR3 DNA: TGTGCCAGCAGCCAAGATCTTGTAACCGGGGATACGCAGTATTTT; CDR3 protein: CASSQDLVTGDTQYF
clone size: few; J gene: TRBJ1-6; D gene: -; V gene: TRBV20-1; CDR3 DNA: TGCAGTGCTAGAGATCGATCGGGTCTAGACAATTCACCCCTCCACTTT; CDR3 protein: CSARDRSGLDNSPLHF
clone size: -; J gene: TRBJ1-2; D gene: -; V gene: TRBV6-1; CDR3 DNA: TGTGCCAGCAGAGACGGATCGGCTAGTGGCTACACCTTC; CDR3 protein: CASRDGSASGYTF
clone size: -; J gene: TRBJ1-1; D gene: -; V gene: TRBV15; CDR3 DNA: TGTGCCACCAGCAGAGATAGGCCTGAAGCTTTCTTT; CDR3 protein: CATSRDRPEAFF
clone size: few; J gene: TRBJ2-7; D gene: -; V gene: TRBV20-1; CDR3 DNA: TGCAGTGCTAGAGGTGGGGAGGGGGCCTCCTACGAGCAGTACTTC; CDR3 protein: CSARGGEGASYEQYF
clone size: many; J gene: TRBJ2-3; D gene: -; V gene: TRBV7-9; CDR3 DNA: TGTGCCAGCAGCTTATCCAGAACAGATACGCAGTATTTT; CDR3 protein: CASSLSRTDTQYF
clone size: -; J gene: TRBJ2-2; D gene: TRBD2; V gene: TRBV20-1; CDR3 DNA: TGCAGTGCTAGGGCTAGCGGGAGCGACACCGGGGAGCTGTTTTTT; CDR3 protein: CSARASGSDTGELFF
clone size: -; J gene: TRBJ2-4; D gene: -; V gene: TRBV7-2; CDR3 DNA: TGTGCCAGCAGCTTAGGAAATCTAAACATTCAGTACTTC; CDR3 protein: CASSLGNLNIQYF
clone size: -; J gene: TRBJ1-2; D gene: TRBD1; V gene: TRBV12-3/TRBV12-4; CDR3 DNA: TGTGCCAGCAGTTTTACGTTAGGGGGGACAGGGGATGGCTACACCTTC; CDR3 protein: CASSFTLGGTGDGYTF
clone size: few; J gene: TRBJ2-5; D gene: TRBD2; V gene: TRBV5-6; CDR3 DNA: TGTGCCAGCAGCTTGGAACTAGCGGGGGTCCCTGACCAGTACTTC; CDR3 protein: CASSLELAGVPDQYF
clone size: many; J gene: TRBJ2-3; D gene: -; V gene: TRBV12-3/TRBV12-4; CDR3 DNA: TGTGCCAGCGGTAGAGGGGCCGGCACAGATACGCAGTATTTT; CDR3 protein: CASGRGAGTDTQYF
clone size: few; J gene: TRBJ2-1; D gene: -; V gene: TRBV11-2; CDR3 DNA: TGTGCCAGCAGCTTAGGAGGGAGCACTGGGCATGGGCAGTTCTTC; CDR3 protein: CASSLGGSTGHGQFF
clone size: -; J gene: TRBJ2-7; D gene: TRBD1; V gene: TRBV20-1; CDR3 DNA: TGCAGTGCCGAAGGACAGGTCTACGAGCAGTACTTC; CDR3 protein: CSAEGQVYEQYF
clone size: -; J gene: TRBJ2-7; D gene: -; V gene: TRBV9; CDR3 DNA: TGTGCCAGCAGGTCCTCCGAGGGGTACGAGCAGTACTTC; CDR3 protein: CASRSSEGYEQYF
clone size: few; J gene: TRBJ2-3; D gene: -; V gene: TRBV5-1; CDR3 DNA: TGCGCCAGCAGCTTGGAAGATGGTAGTACAGATACGCAGTATTTT; CDR3 protein: CASSLEDGSTDTQYF
clone size: few; J gene: TRBJ2-5; D gene: TRBD2; V gene: TRBV30; CDR3 DNA: TGTGCCTGGAGCCTTACTAGCGGGGAGACCCAGTACTTC; CDR3 protein: CAWSLTSGETQYF
clone size: few; J gene: TRBJ2-5; D gene: -; V gene: TRBV7-7; CDR3 DNA: TGTGCCAGCAGCATATCAGGTCAAAAGACCCAGTACTTC; CDR3 protein: CASSISGQKTQYF
clone size: -; J gene: TRBJ2-3; D gene: -; V gene: TRBV5-6; CDR3 DNA: TGTGCCAGCAGCTTGATCCTACTAAGCACAGATACGCAGTATTTT; CDR3 protein: CASSLILLSTDTQYF
clone size: few; J gene: TRBJ2-7; D gene: -; V gene: TRBV2; CDR3 DNA: TGTGCCAGCACAACCTCCGAGGCAGGGGACGAGCAGTACTTC; CDR3 protein: CASTTSEAGDEQYF
clone size: few; J gene: TRBJ2-2; D gene: -; V gene: TRBV9; CDR3 DNA: TGTGCCAGCAGCGTACAAGGGATGGACACCGGGGAGCTGTTTTTT; CDR3 protein: CASSVQGMDTGELFF
clone size: many; J gene: TRBJ2-4; D gene: TRBD1; V gene: TRBV7-3; CDR3 DNA: TGTGCCAGCAGCTTTCTACAGGGGGCCGAGAACATTCAGTACTTC; CDR3 protein: CASSFLQGAENIQYF
clone size: -; J gene: TRBJ2-1; D gene: TRBD2; V gene: TRBV7-2; CDR3 DNA: TGTGCCAGCAGCTCACGACTAGCGGGGAGACAGTTCTTC; CDR3 protein: CASSSRLAGRQFF
clone size: few; J gene: TRBJ2-7; D gene: -; V gene: TRBV24-1; CDR3 DNA: TGTGCCACCAGTGATTCGAGCGAGCAGTACTTC; CDR3 protein: CATSDSSEQYF
clone size: few; J gene: TRBJ2-3; D gene: -; V gene: TRBV11-2; CDR3 DNA: TGTGCCAGCAGCCTTCTGATAGATACGCAGTATTTT; CDR3 protein: CASSLLIDTQYF
clone size: few; J gene: TRBJ2-3; D gene: -; V gene: TRBV7-2; CDR3 DNA: TGTGCCAGCACCCGCGACGGGTTCACCACAGATACGCAGTATTTT; CDR3 protein: CASTRDGFTTDTQYF
clone size: -; J gene: TRBJ2-1; D gene: -; V gene: TRBV30; CDR3 DNA: TGTGCCTGGAGTGAACACGTGGTCTACAATGAGCAGTTCTTC; CDR3 protein: CAWSEHVVYNEQFF
clone size: -; J gene: TRBJ1-2; D gene: -; V gene: TRBV7-9; CDR3 DNA: TGTGCCAGCAGCTTAGACAGGGTTAGCTATGGCTACACCTTC; CDR3 protein: CASSLDRVSYGYTF
clone size: few; J gene: TRBJ2-1; D gene: TRBD1; V gene: TRBV7-2; CDR3 DNA: TGTGCCAGCAGGGGACAGGGGGCGGCCCTCGACTCCTACAATGAGCAGTTCTTC; CDR3 protein: CASRGQGAALDSYNEQFF
clone size: -; J gene: TRBJ2-1; D gene: -; V gene: TRBV7-6; CDR3 DNA: TGTGCCAGCAGCCCGACGGCACCCAATGAGCAGTTCTTC; CDR3 protein: CASSPTAPNEQFF
clone size: -; J gene: TRBJ1-2; D gene: -; V gene: TRBV20-1; CDR3 DNA: TGCAGTGCCCGCCCTGGGCCAGGCGTCACATCTAACTATGGCTACACCTTC; CDR3 protein: CSARPGPGVTSNYGYTF
clone size: few; J gene: TRBJ2-1; D gene: TRBD1; V gene: TRBV18; CDR3 DNA: TGTGCCAGCTCACCCCTGGGACAGGGCTCCTACAATGAGCAGTTCTTC; CDR3 protein: CASSPLGQGSYNEQFF
clone size: few; J gene: TRBJ2-7; D gene: TRBD2; V gene: TRBV12-3/TRBV12-4; CDR3 DNA: TGTGCCAGCAGCAATGGGACTAGCGGGAATGTATACGAGCAGTACTTC; CDR3 protein: CASSNGTSGNVYEQYF
clone size: -; J gene: TRBJ1-6; D gene: -; V gene: TRBV20-1; CDR3 DNA: TGCAGTGCCCAGCCAACCCTGGGTTATAATTCACCCCTCCACTTT; CDR3 protein: CSAQPTLGYNSPLHF
clone size: -; J gene: TRBJ2-3; D gene: -; V gene: TRBV7-8; CDR3 DNA: TGTGCCAGCAGCTTAGAAGCCCAACCAGATACGCAGTATTTT; CDR3 protein: CASSLEAQPDTQYF
clone size: many; J gene: TRBJ2-1; D gene: TRBD2; V gene: TRBV12-3/TRBV12-4; CDR3 DNA: TGTGCCAGCAGTTGGCTAGCGGGACTCTACAATGAGCAGTTCTTC; CDR3 protein: CASSWLAGLYNEQFF
clone size: -; J gene: TRBJ2-7; D gene: TRBD1; V gene: TRBV29-1; CDR3 DNA: TGCAGCGCTCTCGCCGGGACAGGGAGGGACGAGCAGTACTTC; CDR3 protein: CSALAGTGRDEQYF